The clone carrying this TCR beta chain occurred many times. This entry comes from a study of cytomegalovirus exposure and HLA in healthy donors. Across the whole study: Among several hundred genotyped donors, around 81% fell in the Caucasian-associated ancestry cluster.

PCR primers comprised 60 Vbeta and 13 Jbeta primers. TCRdb keeps only in-frame clones here, not all; method: immunoSEQ multiplex PCR. Of about 120,000 clones listed, about 83% are singletons. Donors likely had unrecorded immune exposures despite being nominally healthy when sampled. From germline, CDR1 is LNHDA and CDR2 SQIVND (reference sequence). The CDR3 is 14 residues long. J lost 5 bases, V lost 7 bases, and 8 bases had no gene match. Sample: PBMCs. The sequence was collected from a woman in her 40s in good health and CMV-seropositive. The V call is TRBV19, the J call TRBJ2-5; 9 nucleotides match TRBD2. CDR3 protein: CASKMRGGPETQYF. The CDR3 nucleotides read TGTGCCAGTAAGATGCGGGGGGGCCCGGAGACCCAGTACTTC.